This T cell receptor beta chain came from a study of T cell clonality in common variable immunodeficiency. V was trimmed by 6 bases and J by 6 bases, leaving 11 bases between them. The germline CDR1 and CDR2 sequences are SGHTA and FQGNSA. The CDR3 is 13 amino acids. Of CVID subjects, 15 were female and 29 male, mean age approximately 41. Each donor provided about 5 to 9 ml of heparinized whole blood. Study observations and caveats: In common variable immunodeficiency, TCR beta chains reportedly carried fewer deletions and N-nucleotide insertions. Fewer TCRbeta clones were shared among CVID subjects than controls.

A note on this clone: Its specificity is not known. The read falls 3 residues short of the CDR3 end, and the missing part is taken from the germline J gene.

The table came from immunoSEQ multiplex PCR; TCRdb's copy has only in-frame clones and leaves some out. Observed in the sample are around 19,000 clones, none of them singletons. Sequencing was done on a sample of peripheral blood mononuclear cells. The origin of this receptor is a human donor with common variable immunodeficiency. The chain joins TRBV7-2 to TRBJ2-2, with D tentatively TRBD1 (6 bases). The DNA read from the CDR3 is TGTGCCAGCAGGTCCACAGGGCCCGGGGAG. Its translation is CASRSTGPGE. The entire CDR3 sequence reads CASRSTGPGELFF. The full variable domain, completed using reference TRBV7-2 and TRBJ2-2, is GAGVSQSPSNKVTEKGKDVELRCDPISGHTALYWYRQSLGQGLEFLIYFQGNSAPDKSGLPSDRFSAERTGGSVSTLTIQRTQQEDSAVYLCASRSTGPGELFFGEGSRLTVL.